The source of this T cell receptor (beta chain) is a study of blood T cell repertoires in COVID-19. Looking at the study overall: Acute and convalescent COVID-19 specimens originated in the United States, Italy and Spain. PBMCs, B-cell-depleted T cells, or T cells were the source of the cDNA or gDNA that made up the material.

This table comes from immunoSEQ multiplex PCR, and its TCRdb copy is limited to in-frame clones, with some not included. Of 300,000 to 400,000 clones in the sample, 85% to 90% were seen once. Germline-derived CDR1 and CDR2 are SGHTA and FQGNSA. CDR3 length: 16 residues. The V end lost 2 bases, the J end lost 0 bases, and 11 bases lay between the germline ends. The sequenced sample consisted of peripheral blood. This clonotype was sampled from a woman between 45 and 60 years old with active or convalescent COVID-19. This chain uses TRBV7-2 with TRBJ2-1; D is uncertain. CDR3 loop: CASSLRGINSYNEQFF. The CDR3 region has the DNA TGTGCCAGCAGCTTAAGAGGAATTAACTCCTACAATGAGCAGTTCTTC. The full variable domain, with the rest looked up from reference TRBV7-2 and TRBJ2-1, is GAGVSQSPSNKVTEKGKDVELRCDPISGHTALYWYRQSLGQGLEFLIYFQGNSAPDKSGLPSDRFSAERTGGSVSTLTIQRTQQEDSAVYLCASSLRGINSYNEQFFGPGTRLTVL.